Presented here are 7 T cell receptor beta chains from one specimen sequenced in a study of shared clonotypes between healthy human individuals (TCRdb year 2020). Library preparation used the immunoSEQ multiplex PCR assay. Not all clones reach the TCRdb copy of this immuneACCESS table, which keeps in-frame sequences only. Checked studies attribute under half of the gap to unresolved V genes and leave the rest unexplained. Here the sample has roughly 1,500,000 clones; roughly 98% occur a single time. The top ten clonotypes cover 0.4% to 0.55% of the sample. Sequencing was carried out using naive CD4+ T cells sorted from blood. The cell subset or site label on this specimen signifies: CD45RA+ positively selected. The source of these receptors is a man aged 30 to 45 in good health.

The rearrangement joins TRBV28 to TRBJ2-2; 8 bases line up with TRBD2. CDR3 length: 16 amino acids. The germline V gene has CDR1 MDHEN and CDR2 SYDVKM. The V gene end was trimmed by 4 bases and the J gene end by 4 bases; junction bases not matched to a gene: 8. The CDR3 sequence is CASSSTGTRRTGELFF. CDR3 in DNA: TGTGCCAGCAGTTCGACCGGGACTAGGCGCACCGGGGAGCTGTTTTTT.

This rearrangement joins TRBV13 to TRBJ2-2; D uncertain. V lost 5 bases, J lost 6 bases, and 10 bases lay in between. From germline, CDR1 is PRHDT and CDR2 FYEKMQ (reference sequence). The CDR3 is made up of 13 amino acids. Here the CDR3 DNA reads TGTGCCAGCAGCCCGCCTGGGCCCGGGGAGCTGTTTTTT. This encodes CASSPPGPGELFF.

The V gene is TRBV28, the J gene TRBJ2-3; D gene uncertain. Germline CDR1 and CDR2: MDHEN and SYDVKM. Trimming took 5 bases from V and 4 from J, leaving 13 bases between them. CDR3 length: 14 residues. This CDR3 reads CASSTRVPPDTQYF. For the CDR3, the DNA is TGTGCCAGCAGTACCCGGGTTCCACCAGATACGCAGTATTTT.

The chain joins TRBV13 to TRBJ2-1; D may be TRBD2 (5 bases). V was shortened by 4 bases and J by 9 bases, with 10 bases between the two germline ends. This CDR3 region has 12 residues. The germline V gene encodes CDR1 PRHDT and CDR2 FYEKMQ (reference sequence). The CDR3 is CASSSTEGEQFF. The CDR3 DNA reads TGTGCCAGCAGCTCAACAGAGGGTGAGCAGTTCTTC.

The chain has TRBV25-1 and TRBJ1-3, with D unclear. This CDR3 contains 16 residues. In germline, CDR1 is MGHDK, CDR2 SYGVNS. The V end lost 1 base, the J end lost 2 bases, and 12 bases lay between the germline ends. The CDR3 protein is CASSESPGQAGNTIYF. The CDR3 nucleotides read TGTGCCAGCAGTGAATCCCCCGGGCAGGCTGGAAACACCATATATTTT.

This chain joins TRBV7-2 and TRBJ1-5; D remains unclear. The CDR3 contains 16 residues. V was clipped by 4 bases and J by 1 base, with 14 bases between them. Germline lookup yields CDR1 SGHTA and CDR2 FQGNSA. CDR3 nucleotides: TGTGCCAGCAGCTCCCCCCCGGGCGGGAGCAATCAGCCCCAGCATTTT. It is translated as CASSSPPGGSNQPQHF.

V gene TRBV6-5 combines with J gene TRBJ2-7, with unresolved D. The CDR3 covers 13 residues. With 5 bases removed from V and 6 bases from J, the gap between germline ends came to 14 bases. Germline CDR1 and CDR2: MNHEY and SVGAGI. For the CDR3, the DNA is TGTGCCAGCAGTAACCCAGGTCCCGGCGAGCAGTACTTC. It yields the protein CASSNPGPGEQYF.